The entry that follows covers one T cell receptor (beta chain) sequence. The sample originates from a study of graft-versus-host responses after intestinal transplantation. The overall study: Anti-thymocyte globulin served as induction for all recipients, who then took tacrolimus and steroids for about 3 years.

Method: immunoSEQ multiplex PCR; TCRdb's copy keeps in-frame clones and lacks some. The sample has tens of thousands of clones, about 94% seen once. Germline CDR1 SGDLS, CDR2 YYNGEE. Trimming at V came to 3 bases and at J to 2 bases, leaving 6 bases not matched to a gene. The CDR3 has 15 amino acids. The gene calls are TRBV9 and TRBJ2-7, with 9 bases matching TRBD2. The sequence was obtained from a human patient who received an intestinal transplant, so some T cells may come from the graft donor. The sequenced sample was PBMCs, obtained 16 days after intestinal transplant. CDR3 sequence reads: CASSATSGYPYEQYF. The CDR3 DNA sequence: TGTGCCAGCAGCGCAACTAGCGGGTATCCCTACGAGCAGTACTTC. The full variable domain, in which reference TRBV9 and TRBJ2-7 provide the parts outside the CDR3, is DSGVTQTPKHLITATGQRVTLRCSPRSGDLSVYWYQQSLDQGLQFLIQYYNGEERAKGNILERFSAQQFPDLHSELNLSSLELGDSALYFCASSATSGYPYEQYFGPGTRLTVT.